This T cell receptor beta chain was documented in a study of CD8+ T cells in alopecia areata. Study-wide context: Severity was scored as percentage of affected scalp area in treated patients.

General study results and limits: Shared TCR sequences were less clear between patients than in mice, possibly partly from HLA diversity. Many expanded lesional clones persisted during tofacitinib (in both scalp and blood). In lesional scalp, particularly from alopecia totalis/universalis, clonality was higher than in normal scalp.

Following extraction, RNA underwent reverse transcription to cDNA, which served as the sequencing template. The protocol was immunoSEQ multiplex PCR, while the TCRdb copy is restricted to in-frame clones and leaves out a portion. The sample consists of 140,000 to 150,000 clones, about 56% of them appearing once. This CDR3 region has 14 residues. Germline V gene lookup returns CDR1 MNHEY and CDR2 SMNVEV (reference sequence). V lost 8 bases, J lost 8 bases, and 21 bases lay in between. Sample treatment: oral pan-JAK inhibitor, 5-10 mg twice daily. This clone was counted only a few times. Its antigen remains unidentified.

The material sequenced was CD8+ T cells sorted from blood, taken at week 4, from a patient treated with tofacitinib. The chain couples TRBV27 to TRBJ1-2; D perhaps matches TRBD1 (5 bases). The receptor comes from a human donor with alopecia areata. The CDR3 DNA is TGTGCCAGCCGTTCCCCCCGGGGCAAGGACGGCTACACCTTC. This gives the protein CASRSPRGKDGYTF.